The 7 T cell receptor beta chains presented below share a single source sample, sequenced in a study of cytomegalovirus exposure and HLA in healthy donors. Primers included in the PCR were 60 Vbeta and 13 Jbeta primers. Here immunoSEQ multiplex PCR was the method, and the copy in TCRdb shows in-frame clones only, minus some. This sample carries approximately 92,000 clones, approximately 81% of them seen once, and the ten largest clones take about 1.2%. Specimen: PBMCs. These receptors were taken from a girl aged 2 to 9 in good health and CMV-seropositive.

DNA of the CDR3: TGTGCCAGCAGTGCAGTGGGTGCTTCCCGGGGTGGGTACGAGCAGTACTTC. Translation gives CASSAVGASRGGYEQYF. V is TRBV27 and J is TRBJ2-7; D is perhaps TRBD2 (5 bases). V gave up 5 bases and J gave up 4 bases, with 24 bases separating them. Looked up from germline, CDR1 is MNHEY and CDR2 is SMNVEV (reference sequence). The CDR3 runs 17 residues.

The chain has TRBV19 and TRBJ2-7; 13 nucleotides align to TRBD2. This CDR3 has 15 residues. Germline assignment: CDR1 LNHDA and CDR2 SQIVND (reference sequence). The V segment lost 9 bases and the J segment 6 bases; nucleotides outside the gene matches: 11. DNA for the CDR3: TGTGCCAGCACGCCTTCGGGACTAGCGGGATTCGAGCAGTACTTC. Amino acids: CASTPSGLAGFEQYF. The full variable domain, in which reference TRBV19 and TRBJ2-7 provide the parts outside the CDR3, is DGGITQSPKYLFRKEGQNVTLSCEQNLNHDAMYWYRQDPGQGLRLIYYSQIVNDFQKGDIAEGYSVSREKKESFPLTVTSAQKNPTAFYLCASTPSGLAGFEQYFGPGTRLTVT.

V and J are TRBV30 and TRBJ1-2; unclear D gene. This CDR3 is 12 amino acids long. The germline V gene encodes CDR1 GTSNPN and CDR2 SVGIG (reference sequence). Trimming pared 4 bases from V and 1 base from J, leaving 7 bases between. As DNA, the CDR3 is TGTGCCTGGATTAGATATAACTATGGCTACACCTTC. Its protein is CAWIRYNYGYTF. Drawing the rest from reference TRBV30 and TRBJ1-2, the complete variable domain is SQTIHQWPATLVQPVGSPLSLECTVEGTSNPNLYWYRQAAGRGLQLLFYSVGIGQISSEVPQNLSASRPQDRQFILSSKKLLLSDSGFYLCAWIRYNYGYTFGSGTRLTVV.

The chain recombines TRBV30 with TRBJ2-3; perhaps TRBD1 as D (5 bases). Germline CDR1 GTSNPN, CDR2 SVGIG (reference sequence). V lost 8 bases and J lost 2, with 11 bases in between. The length of the CDR3 is 12 residues. In nucleotides, the CDR3 is TGTGCCGGGGCAACCGTCACAGATACGCAGTATTTT. It translates to CAGATVTDTQYF.

This clone was observed once. The chain couples TRBV30 to TRBJ2-1, with 14 positions matching TRBD2. This CDR3 is built from 15 residues. Germline trimming cut 3 bases from V and 4 bases from J; bases unmatched to any gene: 2. Germline V gives CDR1 GTSNPN, CDR2 SVGIG (reference sequence). The CDR3 DNA reads TGTGCCTGGAGGAGACTAGCGGGAGGGTACAATGAGCAGTTCTTC. This gives the protein CAWRRLAGGYNEQFF.

The CDR3 protein is CASSIVPTPSYNEQFF. CDR3 in DNA: TGTGCCAGTAGTATTGTCCCCACACCCTCCTACAATGAGCAGTTCTTC. The rearrangement uses TRBV19 and TRBJ2-1; D ambiguous. The CDR3 covers 16 residues. Germline-derived CDR1 and CDR2 are LNHDA and SQIVND (reference sequence). V lost 3 bases and J 0 bases, leaving 12 bases between the germline ends.

The V and J genes are TRBV9 and TRBJ1-2; D unresolved. The V and J ends lost 4 bases and 5 bases respectively, with 15 bases between them. Germline values: CDR1 SGDLS, CDR2 YYNGEE. The CDR3 is 14 residues long. The CDR3 protein is CASSLRSLPYGYTF. As DNA, the CDR3 is TGTGCCAGCAGCCTACGGAGCCTGCCGTATGGCTACACCTTC. Full variable domain (rest looked up from reference TRBV9 and TRBJ1-2): DSGVTQTPKHLITATGQRVTLRCSPRSGDLSVYWYQQSLDQGLQFLIQYYNGEERAKGNILERFSAQQFPDLHSELNLSSLELGDSALYFCASSLRSLPYGYTFGSGTRLTVV.